This T cell receptor beta chain was sequenced during a study of tumor and adjacent non-tumor tissue in lung cancer. As for the study in general: The cohort had approximately 12 adenocarcinoma, a couple of squamous cell and 1 small cell patients. Aged about 31 to 76 years, patients included 9 to 11 men and roughly 5 women with stage I to III disease. Some 4.2 million productive TCRbeta reads were obtained per sample on average.

RNA was extracted from bulk tissue without any cell sorting. Between August and November 2014, newly diagnosed, chemotherapy-naive lung cancer patients underwent thoracic surgery in China. This clonotype was seen a single time. A read error may account for a junction end that differs from germline. TCRbeta libraries were built with three rounds of nested PCR, modified from ARM-PCR. TCRdb re-derived calls from the multiplex PCR reads in MiXCR, one entry per CDR3 protein. The profile shows about 75,000 distinct CDR3 sequences, around four fifths of them singletons. Germline CDR1 and CDR2: MNHNY and SVGAGI (reference sequence). The CDR3 totals 15 residues.

This sequence joins TRBV6-6 and TRBJ2-5, with D uncertain. The TCR comes from a woman aged 50 to 60 with non-small cell lung cancer. Sequencing used lung tumor tissue. The CDR3 protein is CASSPPDPGGKTQHF. The DNA for the CDR3 is TGTGCCAGCAGTCCCCCGGACCCAGGTGGGAAGACCCAGCACTTC.